This TCR beta chain came from a study of patients and donors after allogeneic stem cell transplantation (dated by TCRdb to the early 2020s). Library creation used RT-PCR. TCRdb lists the instrument as NextSeq 550. TCRdb reworked the public reads: Q25 trimming with fastp, MiXCR clone assembly, productive beta chains retained. CDR3 protein sequences are deduplicated, and each keeps its most common genes and DNA. Here the sample has roughly 1,700 distinct CDR3 sequences; roughly 15% occur a single time. Around 60% of the sample is taken by the ten largest. This clonotype is medium-sized (0.01 to 0.1%) in terms of sample share. The target of this receptor is not known. Within one base of it there is no much larger clone, and no base qualities were kept. V and J are trimmed by 7 bases and 7 bases, and the gene matches miss 12 bases of the junction. Spanning cysteine to phenylalanine, the CDR3 consists of 14 amino acids. Only the CDR3 region is kept as DNA, spanning 42 bases read in frame from base 1.

The source is a human donor who was either an allogeneic HSCT recipient or a stem cell or donor lymphocyte infusion donor (not recorded which). It is not recorded whose cells these are; they may come from a transplant donor. The sample consisted of blood, either unsorted or a sorted T cell fraction (not recorded which). The rearrangement combines TRBV12-3 or TRBV12-4 with TRBJ1-2; 7 nucleotides in the junction match TRBD1. The CDR3 corresponds to CASIPHRGGVGYTF. The nucleotide sequence is given as TGTGCCAGCATACCACACAGGGGCGGCGTTGGCTACACCTTC.